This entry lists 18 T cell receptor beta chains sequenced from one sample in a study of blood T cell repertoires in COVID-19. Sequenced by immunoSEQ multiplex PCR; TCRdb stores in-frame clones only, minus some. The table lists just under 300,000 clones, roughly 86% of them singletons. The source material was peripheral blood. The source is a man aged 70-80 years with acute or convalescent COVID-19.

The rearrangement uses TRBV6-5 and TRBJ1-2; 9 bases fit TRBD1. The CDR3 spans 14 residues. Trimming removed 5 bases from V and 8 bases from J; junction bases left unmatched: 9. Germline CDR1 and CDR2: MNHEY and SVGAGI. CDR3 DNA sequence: TGTGCCAGCAGTCCGTGGGACAGGGCCGGCGGCTACACCTTC. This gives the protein CASSPWDRAGGYTF.

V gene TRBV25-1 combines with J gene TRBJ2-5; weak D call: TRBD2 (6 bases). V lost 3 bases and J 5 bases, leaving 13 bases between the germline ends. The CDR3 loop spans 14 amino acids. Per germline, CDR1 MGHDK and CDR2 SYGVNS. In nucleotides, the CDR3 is TGTGCCAGCAGTGAGGGAGGACTGGCGGAGACCCAGTACTTC. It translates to CASSEGGLAETQYF.

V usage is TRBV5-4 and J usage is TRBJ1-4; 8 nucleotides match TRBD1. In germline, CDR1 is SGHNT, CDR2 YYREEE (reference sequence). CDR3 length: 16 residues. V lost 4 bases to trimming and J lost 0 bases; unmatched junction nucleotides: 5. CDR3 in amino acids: CASSPAGGATNEKLFF. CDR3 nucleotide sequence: TGTGCCAGCAGCCCGGCAGGGGGCGCAACTAATGAAAAACTGTTTTTT.

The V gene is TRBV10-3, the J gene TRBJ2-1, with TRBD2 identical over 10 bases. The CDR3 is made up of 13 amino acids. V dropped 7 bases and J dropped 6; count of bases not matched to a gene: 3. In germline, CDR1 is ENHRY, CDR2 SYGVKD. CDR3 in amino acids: CAIMSGGGNEQFF. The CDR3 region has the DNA TGTGCCATCATGAGCGGGGGGGGCAATGAGCAGTTCTTC.

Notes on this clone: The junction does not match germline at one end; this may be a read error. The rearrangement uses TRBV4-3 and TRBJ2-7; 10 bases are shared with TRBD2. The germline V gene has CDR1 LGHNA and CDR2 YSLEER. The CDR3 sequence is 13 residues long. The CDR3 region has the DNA TGCGCCAGCAGCCATGACTATAGCGGGAGGCCCCACTTC. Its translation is CASSHDYSGRPHF.

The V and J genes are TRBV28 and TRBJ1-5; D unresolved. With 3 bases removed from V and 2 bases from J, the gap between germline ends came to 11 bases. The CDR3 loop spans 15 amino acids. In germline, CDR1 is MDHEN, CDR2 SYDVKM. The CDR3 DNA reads TGTGCCAGCAGTTTTCGGGGTTCGGGCAATCAGCCCCAGCATTTT. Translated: CASSFRGSGNQPQHF.

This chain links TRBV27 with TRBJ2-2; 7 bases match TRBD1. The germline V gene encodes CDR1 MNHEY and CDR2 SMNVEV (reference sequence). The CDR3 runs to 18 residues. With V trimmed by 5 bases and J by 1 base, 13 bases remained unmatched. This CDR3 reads CASSVYIRGSGNTGELFF. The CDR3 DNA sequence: TGTGCCAGCAGTGTTTATATCAGGGGGTCAGGGAACACCGGGGAGCTGTTTTTT.

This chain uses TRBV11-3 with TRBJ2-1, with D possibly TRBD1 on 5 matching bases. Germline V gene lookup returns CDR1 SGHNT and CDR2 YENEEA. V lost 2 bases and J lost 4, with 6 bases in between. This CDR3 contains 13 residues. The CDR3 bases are TGTGCCAGCAGCTTAAGGGGTTACAATGAGCAGTTCTTC. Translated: CASSLRGYNEQFF. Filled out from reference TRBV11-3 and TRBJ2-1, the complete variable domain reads EAGVVQSPRYKIIEKKQPVAFWCNPISGHNTLYWYLQNLGQGPELLIRYENEEAVDDSQLPKDRFSAERLKGVDSTLKIQPAELGDSAVYLCASSLRGYNEQFFGPGTRLTVL.

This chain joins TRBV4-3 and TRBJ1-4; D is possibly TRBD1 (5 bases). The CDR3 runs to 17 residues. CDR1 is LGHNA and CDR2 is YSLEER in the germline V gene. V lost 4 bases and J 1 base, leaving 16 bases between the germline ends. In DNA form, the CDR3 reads TGCGCCAGCAGCCCTACCTCGACAGAAGAAACTAATGAAAAACTGTTTTTT. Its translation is CASSPTSTEETNEKLFF.

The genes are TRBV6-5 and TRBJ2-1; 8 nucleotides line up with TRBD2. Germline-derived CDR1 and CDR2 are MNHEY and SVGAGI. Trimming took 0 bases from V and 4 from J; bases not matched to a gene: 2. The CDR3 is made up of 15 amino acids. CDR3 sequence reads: CASSYSSGSYNEQFF. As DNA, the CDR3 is TGTGCCAGCAGTTACTCGAGCGGGAGTTACAATGAGCAGTTCTTC.

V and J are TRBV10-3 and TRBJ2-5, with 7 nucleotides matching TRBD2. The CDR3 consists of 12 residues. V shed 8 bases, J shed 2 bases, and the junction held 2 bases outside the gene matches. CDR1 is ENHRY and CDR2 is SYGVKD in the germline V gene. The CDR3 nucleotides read TGTGCCATCGGGGGACTACAAGAGACCCAGTACTTC. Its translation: CAIGGLQETQYF.

The CDR3, as DNA: TGCAGTGCTAGTGGCCAGGGAGGGACCTACGAGCAGTACTTC. This encodes CSASGQGGTYEQYF. The J gene is TRBJ2-7, the V gene TRBV20-1; 7 bases match TRBD2. This CDR3 spans 14 amino acids. The V gene end was trimmed by 3 bases and the J gene end by 2 bases; junction bases not matched to a gene: 7. Germline V lookup: CDR1 DFQATT, CDR2 SNEGSKA (reference sequence).

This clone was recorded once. CDR3 amino acids: CSVIKISESSTDTQYF. CDR3 DNA sequence: TGCAGCGTTATCAAAATTAGCGAATCTAGCACAGATACGCAGTATTTT. The chain recombines TRBV29-1 with TRBJ2-3; D may be TRBD2 (5 bases). From germline, CDR1 is SQVTM and CDR2 ANQGSEA. The CDR3 is 16 amino acids. Trimming took off 5 bases at V and 0 bases at J, with 18 bases between the two ends.

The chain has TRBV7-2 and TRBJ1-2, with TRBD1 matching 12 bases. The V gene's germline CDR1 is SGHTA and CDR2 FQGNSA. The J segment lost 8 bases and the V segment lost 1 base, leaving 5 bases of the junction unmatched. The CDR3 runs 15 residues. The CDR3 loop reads CASSLGGTGGIGYTF. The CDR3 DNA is TGTGCCAGCAGCTTAGGAGGGACAGGGGGCATCGGCTACACCTTC.

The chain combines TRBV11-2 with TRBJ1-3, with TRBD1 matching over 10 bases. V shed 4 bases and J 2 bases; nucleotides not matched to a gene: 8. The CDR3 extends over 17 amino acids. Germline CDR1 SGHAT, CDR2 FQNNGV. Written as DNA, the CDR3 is TGTGCCAGCAGCTCCCTGGGACAGGGGCTGACTGGAAACACCATATATTTT. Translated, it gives CASSSLGQGLTGNTIYF.

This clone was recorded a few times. The CDR3 coding sequence is TGTGCCAGCAGTGACAGGGATGCCTCACCCCTCCACTTT. It is translated as CASSDRDASPLHF. This chain links TRBV25-1 with TRBJ1-6; possible D gene TRBD1, 5 bases. Germline V gene data show CDR1 as MGHDK and CDR2 as SYGVNS. Trimming removed 3 bases at V and 10 bases at J, with 10 bases between. CDR3 length: 13 amino acids.

CDR3 in DNA: TGTGCCAGCAGCCAATCGACAGGTCAGGGTCAGCCCCAGCATTTT. Protein sequence: CASSQSTGQGQPQHF. The chain is built from TRBV7-8 and TRBJ1-5; D is possibly TRBD1 (6 bases). There are 15 residues in the CDR3. Between the trimmed V and J ends, which lost 5 bases and 6 bases, there was a span of 17 bases. Looked up from germline, CDR1 is SGHVS and CDR2 is FQNEAQ.

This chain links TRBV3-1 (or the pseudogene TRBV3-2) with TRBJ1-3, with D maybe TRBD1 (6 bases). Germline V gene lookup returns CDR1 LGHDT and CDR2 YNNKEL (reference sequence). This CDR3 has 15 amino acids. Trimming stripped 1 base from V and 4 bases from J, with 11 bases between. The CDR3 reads CASSQGPTGGNTIYF. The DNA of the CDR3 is TGTGCCAGCAGCCAAGGCCCGACAGGAGGAAACACCATATATTTT.